One sample yielded the 9 T cell receptor beta chains listed below, sequenced in a study of T-cell reconstitution after alpha-beta-depleted transplantation in children. Using unique molecular identifiers, the investigators prepared the TCRbeta library. TCRdb passed the PCR reads through MiXCR, listing each CDR3 protein once. The data hold around 50,000 distinct CDR3 sequences, with roughly 50% observed a single time. The sequencing here drew on peripheral blood, taken before TCRalphabeta/CD19-depleted stem cell transplant. Source of these receptors: a boy younger than two with SCID, due to receive a stem cell transplant.

The V gene is TRBV12-3 or TRBV12-4, the J gene TRBJ2-1; D not resolved. V was shortened by 6 bases and J by 9 bases, with 12 bases between the two germline ends. The CDR3 contains 12 residues. The CDR3 DNA reads TGTGCCAGCAGCCCCGCGGCGGTTGAGCAGTTCTTC. Protein product: CASSPAAVEQFF.

V usage is TRBV7-6 and J usage is TRBJ1-3; D perhaps matches TRBD1 (5 bases). The CDR3 is made up of 16 amino acids. Germline V CDR1 and CDR2: SGHVS, FNYEAQ. V lost 4 bases and J 0 bases, leaving 13 bases between the germline ends. DNA of the CDR3: TGTGCCAGCAGCTCCGGGACTCCTTACTCTGGAAACACCATATATTTT. It specifies CASSSGTPYSGNTIYF.

The V gene is TRBV7-3, the J gene TRBJ2-3; possible D gene TRBD1, 5 bases. The CDR3 spans 15 residues. Germline V gene data show CDR1 as SGHTA and CDR2 as FQGTGA. V gave up 4 bases and J gave up 4 bases, with 15 bases separating them. The CDR3: CASSSGQGISDTQYF. CDR3 nucleotides: TGTGCCAGCAGCTCCGGCCAGGGCATTTCAGATACGCAGTATTTT.

The chain combines TRBV5-6 with TRBJ2-7; D unclear. Trimming took off 2 bases at V and 2 bases at J, with 8 bases between the two ends. CDR3 length: 13 residues. In germline, CDR1 is SGHDT, CDR2 YYEEEE. In DNA form, the CDR3 reads TGTGCCAGCAGCTTTTCTTACCCCTACGAGCAGTACTTC. Translating it yields CASSFSYPYEQYF. Variable domain in full (rest from reference TRBV5-6 and TRBJ2-7): DAGVTQSPTHLIKTRGQQVTLRCSPKSGHDTVSWYQQALGQGPQFIFQYYEEEERQRGNFPDRFSGHQFPNYSSELNVNALLLGDSALYLCASSFSYPYEQYFGPGTRLTVT.

The V and J genes are TRBV20-1 and TRBJ2-5; D unclear. Between the trimmed V and J ends, which lost 0 bases and 4 bases, there was a span of 9 bases. The CDR3 loop spans 13 amino acids. Germline V lookup: CDR1 DFQATT, CDR2 SNEGSKA (reference sequence). The CDR3 sequence: CSARDLRVETQYF. The CDR3 nucleotides are TGCAGTGCTAGAGATCTACGCGTAGAGACCCAGTACTTC.

This clonotype occurred a few times. The rearrangement links TRBV6-5 to TRBJ2-2; the D gene is possibly TRBD1 (5 bases). The CDR3 is made up of 17 amino acids. Germline V gene data show CDR1 as MNHEY and CDR2 as SVGAGI. V lost 4 bases to trimming and J lost 4 bases, with 19 bases between them. As DNA, the CDR3 is TGTGCCAGCAGTTTAGGTTTGGACAATACCCCCACCGGGGAGCTGTTTTTT. Amino acids: CASSLGLDNTPTGELFF.

This clonotype was observed many times. The chain is built from TRBV5-6 and TRBJ2-7; 9 nucleotides align to TRBD2. Germline V lookup: CDR1 SGHDT, CDR2 YYEEEE. V lost 5 bases to trimming and J lost 2 bases; unmatched junction nucleotides: 5. This CDR3 has 14 amino acids. The CDR3 is CASRRLAEPYEQYF. The CDR3 region has the DNA TGTGCCAGCAGAAGACTAGCGGAGCCCTACGAGCAGTACTTC.

The chain employs TRBV28 and TRBJ2-2; 7 positions agree with TRBD2. J lost 3 bases, V lost 7 bases, and 8 bases had no gene match. The CDR3 runs to 15 residues. Germline loops: CDR1 MDHEN, CDR2 SYDVKM. CDR3 DNA sequence: TGTGCCAGCACCCTGACTAGCTATGACACCGGGGAGCTGTTTTTT. Amino acids: CASTLTSYDTGELFF.

The V call is TRBV5-1, the J call TRBJ1-1; the D gene is possibly TRBD1 (5 bases). V lost 4 bases and J lost 1, with 8 bases in between. The CDR3 consists of 13 residues. In germline, CDR1 is SGHRS, CDR2 YFSETQ. DNA for the CDR3: TGCGCCAGCAGCCCCCAGGGGAACACTGAAGCTTTCTTT. It encodes CASSPQGNTEAFF.